The present T cell receptor (beta chain) was sequenced within a study of prognosis after radiotherapy for stage I lung cancer. In germline, CDR1 is LNHNV, CDR2 YYDKDF (reference sequence). The CDR3 length is 13 residues. V gave up 0 bases and J gave up 12 bases, with 15 bases separating them. A word on this clonotype: Its matching antigen is unknown.

General study points: Patients developing distant metastases showed lower Shannon entropy after stereotactic body radiation therapy.

Amplicons of TCR beta CDR3 were generated from genomic DNA by two-round multiplex PCR. Primers (each specific to one TRBV or TRBJ gene) were used in first-round PCR. In TCRdb, the multiplex PCR reads were re-called with MiXCR into one record per CDR3 protein. This table has 30,000 to 40,000 distinct CDR3 sequences, around 30% appearing once. This receptor was taken from a donor aged 50 or older with non-small cell lung cancer. The sequencing used PBMCs, collected before or after stereotactic body radiation therapy (not recorded which). The rearrangement links TRBV15 to TRBJ2-7; D unresolved. The CDR3 nucleotides are TGTGCCACCAGCAGAGACGAAGTCTCCTACCGGTACTTC. It codes for CATSRDEVSYRYF. Drawing the rest from reference TRBV15 and TRBJ2-7, the complete variable domain is DAMVIQNPRYQVTQFGKPVTLSCSQTLNHNVMYWYQQKSSQAPKLLFHYYDKDFNNEADTPDNFQSRRPNTSFCFLDIRSPGLGDTAMYLCATSRDEVSYRYFGPGTRLTVT.